Shown below are 18 T cell receptor beta chains from a single sample sequenced in a study of early T cells in non-severe SARS-CoV-2 infection. TCRdb processed the 5' RACE reads anew with MiXCR; each CDR3 protein has one entry. There are more than 95,000 distinct CDR3 sequences in the sample; 11% occur only once, and around 4.3% lies in the top ten. The specimen comprised whole blood, sampled at baseline. These receptor sequences come from an adult who was a healthcare worker with PCR-confirmed SARS-CoV-2 infection or an uninfected control (not recorded which).

This clonotype showed up just a few times. CDR3 protein: CASSPERAAGYYGYTF. DNA for the CDR3: TGTGCCAGCAGCCCGGAAAGGGCCGCGGGGTACTATGGCTACACCTTC. This chain links TRBV9 with TRBJ1-2; no reliable D call. The CDR3 spans 16 residues. CDR1 SGDLS and CDR2 YYNGEE come from the germline V gene. V lost 4 bases to trimming and J lost 3 bases, with 19 bases between them. Full variable domain (remainder filled in from reference TRBV9 and TRBJ1-2): DSGVTQTPKHLITATGQRVTLRCSPRSGDLSVYWYQQSLDQGLQFLIQYYNGEERAKGNILERFSAQQFPDLHSELNLSSLELGDSALYFCASSPERAAGYYGYTFGSGTRLTVV.

This clonotype was found a few times. The chain recombines TRBV20-1 with TRBJ2-7; 7 bases match TRBD2. Trimming at V came to 3 bases and at J to 2 bases, leaving 10 bases not matched to a gene. Looked up from germline, CDR1 is DFQATT and CDR2 is SNEGSKA (reference sequence). This CDR3 region has 15 residues. This CDR3 is CSASGRRGYAYEQYF. The CDR3 DNA reads as TGCAGTGCTAGCGGGAGGAGGGGTTACGCCTACGAGCAGTACTTC.

This clonotype was seen a few times. The J gene is TRBJ2-3, the V gene TRBV23-1, with 11 positions matching TRBD2. TRBV23-1 is reported as an ORF; its role is uncertain. The length of the CDR3 is 16 residues. J gave up 4 bases and V 7 bases, and 10 bases lay outside the gene matches. The CDR3, as DNA: TGCGCCAGCACGGAGGTAGCGGGGGGGCCATCAGATACGCAGTATTTT. It codes for CASTEVAGGPSDTQYF.

This clonotype came up many times. CDR3 coding DNA: TGTGCCAGCTGGGAGATGAGCGGGAGCCTCAATGAGCAGTTCTTC. Its protein product is CASWEMSGSLNEQFF. This sequence joins TRBV5-4 and TRBJ2-1; 8 nucleotides align to TRBD2. V dropped 7 bases and J dropped 6; count of bases not matched to a gene: 12. Germline V gene sequence: CDR1 SGHNT, CDR2 YYREEE (reference sequence). The CDR3 has 15 residues.

This chain connects TRBV27 to TRBJ1-1; a possible D gene is TRBD1 (6 bases). The CDR3 consists of 14 residues. Germline V gene data show CDR1 as MNHEY and CDR2 as SMNVEV (reference sequence). V lost 5 bases and J lost 7, with 17 bases in between. The CDR3 spells CASSQRGGAYEAFF. In DNA form, the CDR3 reads TGTGCCAGCAGTCAGCGGGGGGGCGCCTATGAAGCTTTCTTT.

There are many counts of this clonotype. V gene TRBV5-1 combines with J gene TRBJ2-5; 7 nucleotides line up with TRBD2. V lost 7 bases, J lost 2 bases, and 5 bases stayed unmatched. This CDR3 region has 13 residues. CDR1 is SGHRS and CDR2 is YFSETQ in the germline V gene. The CDR3 coding sequence is TGCGCCAGCCGAACCGGGAGGCAAGAGACCCAGTACTTC. It codes for CASRTGRQETQYF.

The chain links TRBV7-2 to TRBJ2-3; 9 bases line up with TRBD2. The CDR3 has 15 amino acids. V shed 5 bases and J 0 bases; nucleotides not matched to a gene: 3. CDR1 and CDR2 from the germline V gene are SGHTA and FQGNSA. CDR3 DNA sequence: TGTGCCAGCAGCGTAACTAGCGGGAGCACAGATACGCAGTATTTT. Encoded protein: CASSVTSGSTDTQYF.

V and J are TRBV14 and TRBJ2-7, with 11 bases that match TRBD1. Germline CDR1 and CDR2: SGHDN and FVKESK. V lost 4 bases, J lost 2 bases, and 13 bases stayed unmatched. The CDR3 totals 18 residues. The CDR3 region is CASSRQDRGRAIPYEQYF. The CDR3 DNA reads TGTGCCAGCAGCCGACAGGACAGGGGGCGCGCGATACCCTACGAGCAGTACTTC.

This clonotype has ten or more counts. V usage is TRBV6-1 and J usage is TRBJ2-2, with unresolved D. The V end was cut by 4 bases, the J end by 8 bases, with 5 bases between. The CDR3 contains 11 residues. The germline V gene encodes CDR1 MNHNS and CDR2 SASEGT. The CDR3 spells CASSAAGELFF. The CDR3 DNA is TGTGCCAGCAGTGCGGCAGGGGAGCTGTTTTTT.

This clonotype occurred a few times. This chain connects TRBV20-1 to TRBJ2-7; TRBD2 is a possible D gene (5 bases). V shed 1 base and J shed 1 base, with 11 bases lying between them. The CDR3 totals 14 residues. Germline V lookup: CDR1 DFQATT, CDR2 SNEGSKA (reference sequence). The chain's CDR3 is CSARAGSGSYEQYF. CDR3 sequence (DNA): TGCAGTGCTAGAGCAGGATCGGGGTCCTACGAGCAGTACTTC.

This clonotype was counted ten times or more. The chain employs TRBV7-6 and TRBJ2-7; D gene uncertain. V was shortened by 1 base and J by 0 bases, with 10 bases between the two germline ends. Germline assignment: CDR1 SGHVS and CDR2 FNYEAQ. CDR3 length: 15 amino acids. The CDR3 nucleotides read TGTGCCAGCAGCTTAGAGATGGGGATCTCCTACGAGCAGTACTTC. It codes for CASSLEMGISYEQYF.

This clonotype was recorded many times. V usage is TRBV6-5 and J usage is TRBJ2-5, with 7 bases lining up with TRBD2. The CDR3 length is 15 residues. The germline V gene encodes CDR1 MNHEY and CDR2 SVGAGI. Trimming at V came to 5 bases and at J to 4 bases, leaving 10 bases not matched to a gene. The CDR3 DNA reads as TGTGCCAGCAGTATCCGGGAGCGGGAACTAGAGACCCAGTACTTC. Translation: CASSIRERELETQYF.

This clonotype was found many times. V usage is TRBV20-1 and J usage is TRBJ2-7; possibly TRBD2 for D (6 bases). The germline V gene has CDR1 DFQATT and CDR2 SNEGSKA (reference sequence). CDR3 length: 17 amino acids. The ends were cut back, 1 base at V and 0 bases at J, with 19 bases in the middle. The CDR3 sequence is CSARGGSRELSSYEQYF. The CDR3 bases are TGCAGTGCTAGAGGTGGCTCCCGGGAGTTGAGCTCCTACGAGCAGTACTTC.

The chain carries TRBV5-4 and TRBJ2-2; D is uncertain. Germline assignment: CDR1 SGHNT and CDR2 YYREEE (reference sequence). Trimming took off 2 bases at V and 3 bases at J, with 2 bases between the two ends. The CDR3 sequence is 12 residues long. The CDR3 reads CASSFDTGELFF. The DNA for the CDR3 is TGTGCCAGCAGCTTTGACACCGGGGAGCTGTTTTTT.

By share, this clonotype ranks as medium-sized (0.01 to 0.1%). V is TRBV7-9 and J is TRBJ1-2; 9 bases are shared with TRBD1. Per germline, CDR1 SEHNR and CDR2 FQNEAQ (reference sequence). The V and J ends lost 1 base and 2 bases, in that order; junction bases with no gene match: 8. This CDR3 region has 17 residues. CDR3 sequence: CASSLGLPDRGNYGYTF. CDR3 in DNA: TGTGCCAGCAGCTTAGGTCTTCCGGACAGGGGCAACTATGGCTACACCTTC.

J is TRBJ2-3 and V is TRBV7-3; TRBD2 aligns across 11 bases. Germline CDR1 is SGHTA and CDR2 is FQGTGA. CDR3 length: 15 amino acids. Trimming cost V 3 bases and J 4 bases; bases outside gene matches: 3. The CDR3 loop reads CASSFSGGAPDTQYF. CDR3 sequence (DNA): TGTGCCAGCAGCTTTAGCGGGGGGGCCCCAGATACGCAGTATTTT. Filled out from reference TRBV7-3 and TRBJ2-3, the complete variable domain reads GAGVSQTPSNKVTEKGKYVELRCDPISGHTALYWYRQSLGQGPEFLIYFQGTGAADDSGLPNDRFFAVRPEGSVSTLKIQRTERGDSAVYLCASSFSGGAPDTQYFGPGTRLTVL.

In this sample, this clonotype turned up a few times. This chain joins TRBV11-2 and TRBJ2-3; the D is unclear. V dropped 1 base and J dropped 0 bases, with 14 bases sitting between them. The CDR3 runs to 17 residues. The germline gives CDR1 SGHAT, CDR2 FQNNGV. The CDR3, as DNA: TGTGCCAGCAGCTTAGGTCGAGCAGCGCCTAGCACAGATACGCAGTATTTT. Translation: CASSLGRAAPSTDTQYF.

The rearrangement uses TRBV11-2 and TRBJ2-3; TRBD1 agrees at 7 bases. The germline V gene has CDR1 SGHAT and CDR2 FQNNGV. Losses at the gene ends were 3 bases for V and 2 bases for J; bases not matched to a gene: 5. CDR3 size: 15 residues. CDR3 sequence (DNA): TGTGCCAGCAGCTTTACCGGGACAGACACAGATACGCAGTATTTT. This encodes CASSFTGTDTDTQYF.